This T cell receptor beta chain was profiled in a study of blood T cell repertoires in COVID-19. Background on the study: Donors in the United States, Italy and Spain gave samples during acute or convalescent COVID-19. Sample material is recorded as cDNA or gDNA derived from T cells, B-cell-depleted T cells, or PBMCs.

The V gene's germline CDR1 is MDHEN and CDR2 SYDVKM. This CDR3 is built from 13 residues. V gave up 6 bases and J gave up 11 bases, with 19 bases separating them. In the original workflow: How many nucleated cells were present was estimated from reference gene primer amplification. Data came from immunoSEQ multiplex PCR; TCRdb stores just in-frame clones and leaves some out. V, J and clone size reflect that table, while D and trimming were determined from the DNA. Here the sample spans around 700,000 clones, about 90% being singletons. This TCR was sampled from a woman aged 18-30 years with acute or convalescent COVID-19. The sequenced sample was peripheral blood. The genes are TRBV28 and TRBJ1-1; maybe TRBD1 (5 bases). CDR3: CASSPGGGVGAFF. The CDR3 DNA is TGTGCCAGCAGCCCTGGCGGGGGGGTGGGCGCTTTCTTT.